A single sample is the source of the 9 T cell receptor beta chains below, sequenced in a study of T cell responses to AZD1222 COVID-19 vaccine. TCRdb keeps only in-frame clones here, not all; method: immunoSEQ multiplex PCR. The profile shows around 110,000 clones, 80% to 85% of them singletons. The input for sequencing was peripheral blood, taken on day 0 of AZD1222 vaccination. The receptors were sampled from an adult in good health.

The gene calls are TRBV20-1 and TRBJ1-2; D call uncertain. Germline V lookup: CDR1 DFQATT, CDR2 SNEGSKA (reference sequence). The CDR3 has 13 residues. V dropped 3 bases and J dropped 6 bases, with 14 bases sitting between them. CDR3 DNA: TGCAGTGCTAGTATAGGTTCCCTCGATGGCTACACCTTC. Its protein is CSASIGSLDGYTF.

The chain links TRBV11-3 to TRBJ2-2; the D gene could be TRBD1 or TRBD2 (5 bases each). Germline CDR1 is SGHNT and CDR2 is YENEEA. V lost 5 bases, J lost 7 bases, and 8 bases lay in between. The CDR3 runs to 12 residues. The CDR3 coding sequence is TGTGCCAGCAGCGGGGACGGCGGGGAGCTGTTTTTT. It is translated as CASSGDGGELFF.

The chain employs TRBV28 and TRBJ2-1, with a possible D match to TRBD2 (6 bases). The CDR3 consists of 16 residues. V lost 2 bases, J lost 4 bases, and 15 bases lay in between. Germline CDR1 and CDR2: MDHEN and SYDVKM. As DNA, the CDR3 is TGTGCCAGCAGTTTACAGGGACTCGGCGGGTACAATGAGCAGTTCTTC. Translating gives CASSLQGLGGYNEQFF.

The chain carries TRBV28 and TRBJ2-7; possible D gene TRBD1, 6 bases. Trimming took off 2 bases at V and 0 bases at J, with 8 bases between the two ends. Germline CDR1 reads MDHEN; CDR2 reads SYDVKM. This CDR3 is built from 14 residues. CDR3: CASSLRGNSYEQYF. As DNA, the CDR3 is TGTGCCAGCAGTTTAAGGGGGAACTCCTACGAGCAGTACTTC.

J is TRBJ1-5 and V is TRBV5-5, with TRBD1 as a possible D gene (5 bases). CDR1 and CDR2 (germline): SGHKS, YYEKEE (reference sequence). This CDR3 comprises 16 residues. V was trimmed by 0 bases and J by 7 bases, leaving 17 bases between them. Written as DNA, the CDR3 is TGTGCCAGCAGCTTGGCCGTGACGGCAGGGAGGCAGCCCCAGCATTTT. Amino acid sequence: CASSLAVTAGRQPQHF.

The CDR3 region is CASSFIGETEAFF. CDR3 DNA: TGTGCCAGCAGCTTTATAGGGGAGACTGAAGCTTTCTTT. The chain is built from TRBV7-9 and TRBJ1-1; a possible D gene is TRBD1 (5 bases). CDR3 size: 13 residues. Trimming took off 3 bases at V and 5 bases at J, with 10 bases between the two ends. Germline V gene sequence: CDR1 SEHNR, CDR2 FQNEAQ (reference sequence). The full variable domain, rest sourced from reference TRBV7-9 and TRBJ1-1, is DTGVSQNPRHKITKRGQNVTFRCDPISEHNRLYWYRQTLGQGPEFLTYFQNEAQLEKSRLLSDRFSAERPKGSFSTLEIQRTEQGDSAMYLCASSFIGETEAFFGQGTRLTVV.

This chain uses TRBV7-2 with TRBJ2-3, with 8 bases identical to TRBD1. CDR1 is SGHTA, CDR2 FQGNSA, per germline. The CDR3 has 13 amino acids. Trimming cost V 6 bases and J 9 bases; bases outside gene matches: 8. The CDR3 spells CASRGNRGDTQYF. The CDR3 DNA reads TGTGCCAGCAGGGGGAACAGGGGGGACACGCAGTATTTT.

This clone was seen a few times. The V call is TRBV28, the J call TRBJ2-7; D possibly corresponds to TRBD1 (5 bases). Germline values: CDR1 MDHEN, CDR2 SYDVKM. CDR3 length: 13 residues. The V and J ends lost 7 bases and 7 bases respectively, with 17 bases between them. CDR3 sequence: CASMDTSNVEQYF. The CDR3 bases are TGTGCCAGCATGGACACCTCTAACGTAGAGCAGTACTTC.

V gene TRBV2 combines with J gene TRBJ1-2, with D tentatively TRBD1 (6 bases). The length of the CDR3 is 14 residues. Trimming pared 8 bases from V and 7 bases from J, leaving 20 bases between. Germline-derived CDR1 and CDR2 are SNHLY and FYNNEI. CDR3 in amino acids: CASSRTAFGLGYTF. The CDR3 nucleotides read TGTGCCAGCTCACGGACAGCCTTCGGCCTTGGCTACACCTTC.